This T cell receptor (beta chain) emerged from a study of cytomegalovirus exposure and HLA in healthy donors. Broader study findings: Within an earlier analysis, most TCR beta V segments proved productive either about 90% or about 30% of the time.

Germline V gene sequence: CDR1 SGHRS, CDR2 YFSETQ. CDR3 size: 16 residues. The junction had 7 bases not matched to a gene; V was cut back by 0 bases and J by 6 bases. The PCR contained 60 Vbeta and 13 Jbeta primers. Measured with immunoSEQ multiplex PCR; TCRdb has only the in-frame clones, and not every one. The sample lists roughly 240,000 clones; approximately 85% were seen once. This clone was found once. Its antigen is undetermined. The TCR sequence derives from a girl aged 2-9 years in good health and CMV-seronegative. The source material was PBMCs. The rearrangement uses TRBV5-1 and TRBJ2-1; 9 bases are shared with TRBD2. CDR3 amino acids: CASSLARTSAGNEQFF. CDR3 in DNA: TGCGCCAGCAGCTTGGCTCGGACTAGCGCGGGCAATGAGCAGTTCTTC.